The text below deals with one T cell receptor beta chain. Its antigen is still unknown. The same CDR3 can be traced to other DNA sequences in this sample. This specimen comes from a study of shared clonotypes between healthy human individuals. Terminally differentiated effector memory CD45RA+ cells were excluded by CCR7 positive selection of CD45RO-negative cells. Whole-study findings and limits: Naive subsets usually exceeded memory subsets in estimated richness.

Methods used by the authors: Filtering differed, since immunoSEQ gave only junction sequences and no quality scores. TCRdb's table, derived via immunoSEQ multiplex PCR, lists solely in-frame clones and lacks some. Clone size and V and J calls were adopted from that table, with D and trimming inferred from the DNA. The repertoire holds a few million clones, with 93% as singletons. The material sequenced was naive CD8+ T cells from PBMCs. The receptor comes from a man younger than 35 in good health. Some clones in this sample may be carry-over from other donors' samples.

The CDR3 DNA is TGTGCCAGCAGGGACTCCGGCTCCTACGAGCAGTACTTC. It codes for CASRDSGSYEQYF. This chain joins TRBV28 and TRBJ2-7; possibly TRBD2 for D (5 bases). This CDR3 region has 13 residues. CDR1 is MDHEN and CDR2 is SYDVKM in the germline V gene. The V and J ends lost 6 bases and 0 bases respectively, with 9 bases between them.